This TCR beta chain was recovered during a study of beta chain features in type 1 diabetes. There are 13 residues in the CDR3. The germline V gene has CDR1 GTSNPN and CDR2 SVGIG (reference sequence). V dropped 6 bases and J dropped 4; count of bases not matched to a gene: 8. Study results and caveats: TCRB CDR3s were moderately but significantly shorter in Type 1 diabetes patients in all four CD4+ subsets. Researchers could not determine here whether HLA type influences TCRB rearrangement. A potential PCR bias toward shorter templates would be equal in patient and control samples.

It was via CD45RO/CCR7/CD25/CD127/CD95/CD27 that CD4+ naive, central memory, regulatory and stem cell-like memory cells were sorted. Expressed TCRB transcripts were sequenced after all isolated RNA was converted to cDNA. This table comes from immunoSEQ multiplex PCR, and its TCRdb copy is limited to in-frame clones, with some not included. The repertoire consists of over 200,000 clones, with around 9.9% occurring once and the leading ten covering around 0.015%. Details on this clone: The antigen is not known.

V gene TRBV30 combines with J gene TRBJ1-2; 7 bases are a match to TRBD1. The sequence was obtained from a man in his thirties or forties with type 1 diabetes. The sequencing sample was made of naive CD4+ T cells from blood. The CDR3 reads CACNWDRVYGYTF. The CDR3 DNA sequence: TGTGCCTGTAATTGGGACAGAGTCTATGGCTACACCTTC. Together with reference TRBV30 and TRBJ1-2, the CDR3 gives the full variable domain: SQTIHQWPATLVQPVGSPLSLECTVEGTSNPNLYWYRQAAGRGLQLLFYSVGIGQISSEVPQNLSASRPQDRQFILSSKKLLLSDSGFYLCACNWDRVYGYTFGSGTRLTVV.